This T cell receptor (beta chain) was identified during a study of post-analysis software for immune sequencing data. Across the study: The disease courses spanned relapsing-remitting, secondary progressive and progressive-relapsing forms of multiple sclerosis.

Prepared TCR beta cDNA libraries contained unique molecular identifiers. Input of about 0.85 to 10 million T cells yielded approximately 500,000 cDNA molecules. TCRdb passed the PCR reads through MiXCR, listing each CDR3 protein once. The repertoire holds roughly 870,000 distinct CDR3 sequences, with under 70% as singletons. This clonotype was detected only a few times. Antigen: not known. Whole-study results and caveats: Strong co-clustering by F measure was seen for same-batch samples. Compared with controls, patients had more of about 5 TRBV segments, including TRBV5-6, TRBV5-1 and TRBV20-1. Multiple sclerosis patients showed significantly lower normalized Chao1 diversity than controls did.

Trimming left V 3 bases short and J 3 bases short, with 15 bases between. The CDR3 is 15 residues long. The germline gives CDR1 LNHNV, CDR2 YYDKDF (reference sequence). The receptor's source is a girl aged 5 to 17 with multiple sclerosis. The chain recombines TRBV15 with TRBJ2-7, with unresolved D. Material: blood. The CDR3 nucleotides read TGTGCCACCAGCAGTCAACCCAATTCTTTCTACGAGCAGTACTTC. Translation: CATSSQPNSFYEQYF.